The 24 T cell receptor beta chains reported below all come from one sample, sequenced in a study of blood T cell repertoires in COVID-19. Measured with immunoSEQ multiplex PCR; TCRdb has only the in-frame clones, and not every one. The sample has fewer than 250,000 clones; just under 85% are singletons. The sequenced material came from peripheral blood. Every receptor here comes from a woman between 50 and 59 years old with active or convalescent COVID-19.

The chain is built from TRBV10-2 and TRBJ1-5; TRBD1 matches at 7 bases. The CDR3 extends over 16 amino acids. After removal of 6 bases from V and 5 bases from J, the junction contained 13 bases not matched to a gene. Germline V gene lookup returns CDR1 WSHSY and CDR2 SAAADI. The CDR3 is CASRPRQGRDDQPQHF. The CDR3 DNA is TGCGCCAGCAGGCCAAGACAGGGAAGGGACGATCAGCCCCAGCATTTT.

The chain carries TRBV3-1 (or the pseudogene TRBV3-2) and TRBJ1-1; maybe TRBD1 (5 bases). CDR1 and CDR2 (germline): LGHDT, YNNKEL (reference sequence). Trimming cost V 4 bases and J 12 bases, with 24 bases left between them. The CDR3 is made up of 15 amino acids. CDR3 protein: CASSPQGLGAGWTFF. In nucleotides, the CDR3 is TGTGCCAGCAGCCCGCAAGGGTTAGGGGCCGGCTGGACTTTCTTT.

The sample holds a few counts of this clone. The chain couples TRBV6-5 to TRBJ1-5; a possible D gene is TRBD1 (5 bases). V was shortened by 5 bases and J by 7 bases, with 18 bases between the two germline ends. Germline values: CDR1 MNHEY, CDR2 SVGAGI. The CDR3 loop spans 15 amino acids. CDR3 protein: CASSRGGARYQPQHF. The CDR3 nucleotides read TGTGCCAGCAGTAGGGGCGGGGCGCGATACCAGCCCCAGCATTTT.

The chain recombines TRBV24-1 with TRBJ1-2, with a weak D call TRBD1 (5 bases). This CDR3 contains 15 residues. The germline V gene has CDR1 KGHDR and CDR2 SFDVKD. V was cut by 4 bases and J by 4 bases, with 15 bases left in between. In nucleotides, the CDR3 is TGTGCCACCAGTGAAGACGACAGCTTAGGCTATGGCTACACCTTC. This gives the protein CATSEDDSLGYGYTF.

The CDR3 loop reads CASTPTGVSGYTF. The CDR3, as DNA: TGTGCCAGTACCCCGACAGGGGTAAGTGGCTACACCTTC. The rearrangement links TRBV19 to TRBJ1-2, with 8 bases fitting TRBD1. With 7 bases clipped from V and 7 bases from J, the junction kept 8 bases outside the gene matches. CDR1 and CDR2 (germline): LNHDA, SQIVND (reference sequence). The CDR3 consists of 13 residues.

CDR3 amino acids: CASSLGGDVGTDTQYF. CDR3 nucleotides: TGCGCCAGCAGCTTGGGGGGGGACGTGGGCACAGATACGCAGTATTTT. The V and J genes are TRBV5-1 and TRBJ2-3, with a tentative D call TRBD2 (6 bases). Deletions cut 0 bases from V and 1 base from J, with 12 bases between. The germline V gene encodes CDR1 SGHRS and CDR2 YFSETQ. The CDR3 loop spans 16 amino acids.

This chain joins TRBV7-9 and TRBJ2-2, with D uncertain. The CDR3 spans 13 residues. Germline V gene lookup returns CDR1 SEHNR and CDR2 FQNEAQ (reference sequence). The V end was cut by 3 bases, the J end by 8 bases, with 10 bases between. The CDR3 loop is CASSFILTGELFF. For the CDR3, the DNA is TGTGCCAGCAGCTTCATCTTGACTGGGGAGCTGTTTTTT.

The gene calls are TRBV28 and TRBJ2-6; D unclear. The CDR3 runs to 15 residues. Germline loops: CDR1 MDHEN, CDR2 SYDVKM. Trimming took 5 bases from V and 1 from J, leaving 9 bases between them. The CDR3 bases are TGTGCCAGCAGTAAAACCAGGTCTGGGGCCAACGTCCTGACTTTC. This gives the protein CASSKTRSGANVLTF. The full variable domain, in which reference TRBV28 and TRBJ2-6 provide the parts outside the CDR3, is DVKVTQSSRYLVKRTGEKVFLECVQDMDHENMFWYRQDPGLGLRLIYFSYDVKMKEKGDIPEGYSVSREKKERFSLILESASTNQTSMYLCASSKTRSGANVLTFGAGSRLTVL.

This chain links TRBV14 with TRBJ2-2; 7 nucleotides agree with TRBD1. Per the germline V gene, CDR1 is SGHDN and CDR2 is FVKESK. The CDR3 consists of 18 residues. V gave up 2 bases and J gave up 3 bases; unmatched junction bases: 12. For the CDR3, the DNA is TGTGCCAGCAGCCAAACTGGGACAGCCTGGCCCTACACCGGGGAGCTGTTTTTT. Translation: CASSQTGTAWPYTGELFF.

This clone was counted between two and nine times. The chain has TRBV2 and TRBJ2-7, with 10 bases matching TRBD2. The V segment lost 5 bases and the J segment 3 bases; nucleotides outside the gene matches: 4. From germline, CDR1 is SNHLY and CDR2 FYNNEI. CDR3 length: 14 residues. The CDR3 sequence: CASSLAGAVYEQYV. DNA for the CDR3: TGTGCCAGCAGTCTAGCGGGGGCGGTCTACGAGCAGTACGTC.

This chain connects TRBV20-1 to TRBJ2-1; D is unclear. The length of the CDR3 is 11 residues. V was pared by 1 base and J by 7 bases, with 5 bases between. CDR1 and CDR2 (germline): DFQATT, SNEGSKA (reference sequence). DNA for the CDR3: TGCAGTGCTAGAGCGGTGAATGAGCAGTTCTTC. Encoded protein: CSARAVNEQFF.

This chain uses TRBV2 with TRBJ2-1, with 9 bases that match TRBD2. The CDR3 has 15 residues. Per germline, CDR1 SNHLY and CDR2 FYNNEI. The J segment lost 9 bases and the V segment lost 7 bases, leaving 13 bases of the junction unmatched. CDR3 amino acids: CASNTARGRAAEQFF. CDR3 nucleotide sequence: TGTGCCAGCAATACGGCGCGCGGGAGGGCCGCTGAGCAGTTCTTC. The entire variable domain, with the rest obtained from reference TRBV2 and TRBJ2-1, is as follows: EPEVTQTPSHQVTQMGQEVILRCVPISNHLYFYWYRQILGQKVEFLVSFYNNEISEKSEIFDDQFSVERPDGSNFTLKIRSTKLEDSAMYFCASNTARGRAAEQFFGPGTRLTVL.

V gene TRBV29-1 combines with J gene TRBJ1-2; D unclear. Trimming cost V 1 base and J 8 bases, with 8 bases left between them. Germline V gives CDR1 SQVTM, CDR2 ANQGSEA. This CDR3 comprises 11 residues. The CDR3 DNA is TGCAGCGTTGAAGGAATGGGCGGCTACACCTTC. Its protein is CSVEGMGGYTF.

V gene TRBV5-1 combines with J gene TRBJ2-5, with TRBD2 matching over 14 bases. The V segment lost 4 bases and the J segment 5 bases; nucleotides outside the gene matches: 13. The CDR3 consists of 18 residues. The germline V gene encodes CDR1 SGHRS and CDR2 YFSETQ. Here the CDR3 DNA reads TGCGCCAGCAGCCCGACTAGCGGGAGGGTAAGCGGAACGGAGACCCAGTACTTC. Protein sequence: CASSPTSGRVSGTETQYF.

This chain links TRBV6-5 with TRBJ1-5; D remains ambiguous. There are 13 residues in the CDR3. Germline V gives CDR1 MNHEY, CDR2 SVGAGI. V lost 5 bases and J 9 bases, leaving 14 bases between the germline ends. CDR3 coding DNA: TGTGCCAGCAGTAGGACTCCTCAAGGGCCCCAGCATTTT. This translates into CASSRTPQGPQHF.

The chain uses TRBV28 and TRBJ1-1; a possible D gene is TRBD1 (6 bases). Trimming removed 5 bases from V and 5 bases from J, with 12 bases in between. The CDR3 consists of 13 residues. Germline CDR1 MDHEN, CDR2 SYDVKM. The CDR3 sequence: CASSVQGLTEAFF. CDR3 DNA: TGTGCCAGCAGTGTTCAGGGGTTAACTGAAGCTTTCTTT.

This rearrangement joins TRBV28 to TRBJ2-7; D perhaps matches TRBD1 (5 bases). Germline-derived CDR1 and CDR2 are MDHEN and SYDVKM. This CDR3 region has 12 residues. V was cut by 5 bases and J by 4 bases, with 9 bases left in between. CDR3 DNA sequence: TGTGCCAGCAGTCCAAGGGGTTACGAGCAGTACTTC. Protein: CASSPRGYEQYF.

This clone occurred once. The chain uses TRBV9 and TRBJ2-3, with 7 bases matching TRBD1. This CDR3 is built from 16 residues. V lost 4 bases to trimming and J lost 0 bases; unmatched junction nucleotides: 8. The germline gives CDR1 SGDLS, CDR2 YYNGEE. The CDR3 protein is CASSRRDRLSTDTQYF. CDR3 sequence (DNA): TGTGCCAGCAGCCGCCGGGACAGACTAAGCACAGATACGCAGTATTTT.

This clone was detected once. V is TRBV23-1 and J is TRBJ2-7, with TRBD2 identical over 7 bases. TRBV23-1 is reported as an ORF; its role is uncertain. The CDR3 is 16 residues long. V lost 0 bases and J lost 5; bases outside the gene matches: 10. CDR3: CASSQSRGGSGDEQYF. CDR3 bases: TGCGCCAGCAGTCAATCTAGGGGCGGGAGCGGGGACGAGCAGTACTTC.

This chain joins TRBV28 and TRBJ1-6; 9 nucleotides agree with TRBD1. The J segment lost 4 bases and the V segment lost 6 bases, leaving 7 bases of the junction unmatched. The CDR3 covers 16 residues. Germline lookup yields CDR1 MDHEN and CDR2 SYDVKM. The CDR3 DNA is TGTGCCAGCAGGCTACAGGGGGCGCGTTATAATTCACCCCTCCACTTT. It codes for CASRLQGARYNSPLHF. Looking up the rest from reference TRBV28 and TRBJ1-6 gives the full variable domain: DVKVTQSSRYLVKRTGEKVFLECVQDMDHENMFWYRQDPGLGLRLIYFSYDVKMKEKGDIPEGYSVSREKKERFSLILESASTNQTSMYLCASRLQGARYNSPLHFGNGTRLTVT.

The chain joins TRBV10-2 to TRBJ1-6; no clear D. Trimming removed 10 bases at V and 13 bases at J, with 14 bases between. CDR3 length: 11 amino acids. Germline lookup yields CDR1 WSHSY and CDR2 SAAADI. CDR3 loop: CATRREEPLHF. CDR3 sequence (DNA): TGCGCCACCCGACGGGAGGAGCCCCTCCACTTT.

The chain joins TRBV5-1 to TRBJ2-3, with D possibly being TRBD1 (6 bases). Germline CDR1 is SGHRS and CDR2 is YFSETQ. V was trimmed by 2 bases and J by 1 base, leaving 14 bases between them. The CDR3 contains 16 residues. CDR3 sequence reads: CASSLLQGGGTDTQYF. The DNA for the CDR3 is TGCGCCAGCAGCTTACTACAGGGTGGGGGCACAGATACGCAGTATTTT.

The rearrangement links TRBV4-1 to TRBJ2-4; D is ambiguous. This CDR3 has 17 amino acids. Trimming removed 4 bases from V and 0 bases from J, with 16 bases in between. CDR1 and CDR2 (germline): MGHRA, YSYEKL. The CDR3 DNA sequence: TGCGCCAGCAGCCCCGGGTCGGGTTATTTAGCCAAAAACATTCAGTACTTC. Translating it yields CASSPGSGYLAKNIQYF.

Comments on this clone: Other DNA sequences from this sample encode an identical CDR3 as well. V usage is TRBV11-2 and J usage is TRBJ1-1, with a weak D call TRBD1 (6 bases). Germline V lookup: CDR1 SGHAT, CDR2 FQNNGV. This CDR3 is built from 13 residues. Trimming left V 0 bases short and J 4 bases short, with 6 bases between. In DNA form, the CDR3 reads TGTGCCAGCAGCTTAGACAGGGGCACTGAAGCTTTCTTT. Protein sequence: CASSLDRGTEAFF. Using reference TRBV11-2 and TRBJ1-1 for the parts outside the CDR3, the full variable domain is EAGVAQSPRYKIIEKRQSVAFWCNPISGHATLYWYQQILGQGPKLLIQFQNNGVVDDSQLPKDRFSAERLKGVDSTLKIQPAKLEDSAVYLCASSLDRGTEAFFGQGTRLTVV.